This TCR beta chain is from a study of cytomegalovirus exposure and HLA in healthy donors. The CDR3 spans 14 residues. Germline V lookup: CDR1 PRHDT, CDR2 FYEKMQ (reference sequence). V was trimmed by 5 bases and J by 6 bases, leaving 16 bases between them. The primer mix had 60 Vbeta and 13 Jbeta primers. Sequencing was performed with immunoSEQ multiplex PCR; in TCRdb, only in-frame clones are kept and a portion is missing. Here the sample spans 95,000 to 150,000 clones, over 75% being singletons. Of note for this clone: Its antigen is as yet unknown. The same CDR3 arises from other DNA sequences in this sample as well.

Study conclusions and caveats: Fewer N-insertions than the roughly 670-donor mean were reportedly shown by an Asian-associated ancestry cluster in a later analysis. A cluster of highly shared sequence variants was likely a sequencing artifact.

All the people who gave samples were healthy bone marrow donors. Sequenced input: PBMCs. The clonotype originates from a human donor in good health. This sequence joins TRBV13 and TRBJ1-2; D possibly corresponds to TRBD1 (5 bases). The CDR3 sequence is CASSPDGGADGYTF. The DNA of the CDR3 is TGTGCCAGCAGCCCCGACGGTGGGGCAGATGGCTACACCTTC.